The rows below give T cell receptor beta chains drawn from one sample of a study of cytomegalovirus exposure and HLA in healthy donors. Assay used: immunoSEQ multiplex PCR; TCRdb lists only in-frame clones, some missing. The data contain approximately 88,000 clones, around 96% of them singletons. Sample: PBMCs. The source is a woman between 18 and 30 years old in good health and CMV-seronegative. Both conserved end residues are part of each CDR3.

V gene: TRBV13
J gene: TRBJ2-1
CDR3 protein: CASSLSDNEQFF

V gene: TRBV18
J gene: TRBJ2-5
CDR3 protein: CASSPPEARETQYF

V gene: TRBV28
J gene: TRBJ1-2
CDR3 protein: CASSPGTGVYGYTF

V gene: TRBV19
J gene: TRBJ2-5
CDR3 protein: CASTDILLGTQYF

V gene: TRBV7-9
J gene: TRBJ2-1
CDR3 protein: CASSLEPAGGREQFF

V gene: TRBV18
J gene: TRBJ2-7
CDR3 protein: CASSRTGGHPLSYEQYF

V gene: TRBV6-6
J gene: TRBJ2-1
CDR3 protein: CASRAGTGGDNEQFF

V gene: TRBV16
J gene: TRBJ2-1
CDR3 protein: CASSQSSPGGVGQGIDNEQFF

V gene: TRBV28
J gene: TRBJ1-3
CDR3 protein: CASSLPQGAHGNTIYF

V gene: TRBV27
J gene: TRBJ1-2
CDR3 protein: CASSRDSLGLYGYTF

V gene: TRBV14
J gene: TRBJ2-7
CDR3 protein: CASSQELGGREQYF

V gene: TRBV9
J gene: TRBJ1-1
CDR3 protein: CASSPTGDTEAFF

V gene: TRBV7-9
J gene: TRBJ1-5
CDR3 protein: CASSLGLGGSNQPQHF

V gene: TRBV29-1
J gene: TRBJ2-1
CDR3 protein: CSATSYEQFF

V gene: TRBV11-2
J gene: TRBJ2-5
CDR3 protein: CASSGFEVLTETQYF

V gene: TRBV13
J gene: TRBJ1-3
CDR3 protein: CASSLPDRVDISGNTIYF

V gene: TRBV11-2
J gene: TRBJ2-7
CDR3 protein: CASSLIREQYF

V gene: TRBV10-3
J gene: TRBJ1-6
CDR3 protein: CAISAGTGDNSPLHF

V gene: TRBV25-1
J gene: TRBJ2-3
CDR3 protein: CASSDPATSGSTDTQYF

V gene: TRBV6-6
J gene: TRBJ1-4
CDR3 protein: CASSHRDSNEKLFF

V gene: TRBV4-1
J gene: TRBJ1-4
CDR3 protein: CASSQVGTGYLKGEKLFF

V gene: TRBV11-3
J gene: TRBJ1-1
CDR3 protein: CASSLEESTEAFF

V gene: TRBV28
J gene: TRBJ1-2
CDR3 protein: CASSLTENYGYTF

V gene: TRBV18
J gene: TRBJ2-7
CDR3 protein: CASQTETYEQYF

V gene: TRBV7-2
J gene: TRBJ2-7
CDR3 protein: CASSLYDRSEQYF

V gene: TRBV19
J gene: TRBJ2-7
CDR3 protein: CASSIGLPPSSYEQYF

V gene: TRBV7-6
J gene: TRBJ1-1
CDR3 protein: CASSQLTGNAEAFF

V gene: TRBV9
J gene: TRBJ1-3
CDR3 protein: CASSSSGPGIGNTIYF

V gene: TRBV6-1
J gene: TRBJ1-6
CDR3 protein: CASSEGTGFYSPLHF

V gene: TRBV5-5
J gene: TRBJ1-1
CDR3 protein: CASSSSTPPTGTEAFF

V gene: TRBV15
J gene: TRBJ2-1
CDR3 protein: CATSREGSLAQEQFF

V gene: TRBV30
J gene: TRBJ2-7
CDR3 protein: CAWKGGTGGAYEQYF

V gene: TRBV9
J gene: TRBJ2-3
CDR3 protein: CASSGRRGITDTQYF

V gene: TRBV4-2
J gene: TRBJ2-6
CDR3 protein: CASSQDRRGSVSGANVLTF

V gene: TRBV19
J gene: TRBJ1-4
CDR3 protein: CASSSPRTGEKLFF

V gene: TRBV7-8
J gene: TRBJ2-5
CDR3 protein: CASSLPTAVIEETQYF

V gene: TRBV6-1
J gene: TRBJ1-5
CDR3 protein: CASSEAGPNNQPQHF

V gene: TRBV10-3
J gene: TRBJ2-5
CDR3 protein: CAISNLEETQYF

V gene: TRBV27
J gene: TRBJ2-1
CDR3 protein: CASSFIGGLAGNEQFF

V gene: TRBV4-1
J gene: TRBJ2-7
CDR3 protein: CASSQLQAASSYEQYF

V gene: TRBV6-5
J gene: TRBJ1-5
CDR3 protein: CASSHGGDRNQPQHF

V gene: TRBV19
J gene: TRBJ2-7
CDR3 protein: CASSIQNTYEQYF

V gene: TRBV7-9
J gene: TRBJ1-1
CDR3 protein: CASTQQGGKNTEAFF

V gene: TRBV27
J gene: TRBJ2-1
CDR3 protein: CATSSGRAQAQFF

V gene: TRBV4-1
J gene: TRBJ1-4
CDR3 protein: CASHQQGTNEKLFF

V gene: TRBV6-5
J gene: TRBJ1-5
CDR3 protein: CASSLWSNQPQHF

V gene: TRBV10-1
J gene: TRBJ2-1
CDR3 protein: CASSESRQTLYNEQFF

V gene: TRBV19
J gene: TRBJ2-1
CDR3 protein: CASSGTPEEWVQFF

V gene: TRBV4-1
J gene: TRBJ2-2
CDR3 protein: CASSQRGTNTGELFF

V gene: TRBV25-1
J gene: TRBJ1-4
CDR3 protein: CASSDAGATNEKLFF

V gene: TRBV5-6
J gene: TRBJ1-2
CDR3 protein: CASSPSGVGVNYGYTF

V gene: TRBV19
J gene: TRBJ2-7
CDR3 protein: CASNPGFRSYEQYF

V gene: TRBV30
J gene: TRBJ1-1
CDR3 protein: CAWSVPSGDLNTEAFF

V gene: TRBV6-5
J gene: TRBJ2-1
CDR3 protein: CASTVGGNYNEQFF

V gene: TRBV28
J gene: TRBJ2-7
CDR3 protein: CASTGTYEQYF

V gene: TRBV13
J gene: TRBJ2-7
CDR3 protein: CASSLRREKTYEQYF

V gene: TRBV21-1
J gene: TRBJ2-1
CDR3 protein: CASSKVLSYNEQFF